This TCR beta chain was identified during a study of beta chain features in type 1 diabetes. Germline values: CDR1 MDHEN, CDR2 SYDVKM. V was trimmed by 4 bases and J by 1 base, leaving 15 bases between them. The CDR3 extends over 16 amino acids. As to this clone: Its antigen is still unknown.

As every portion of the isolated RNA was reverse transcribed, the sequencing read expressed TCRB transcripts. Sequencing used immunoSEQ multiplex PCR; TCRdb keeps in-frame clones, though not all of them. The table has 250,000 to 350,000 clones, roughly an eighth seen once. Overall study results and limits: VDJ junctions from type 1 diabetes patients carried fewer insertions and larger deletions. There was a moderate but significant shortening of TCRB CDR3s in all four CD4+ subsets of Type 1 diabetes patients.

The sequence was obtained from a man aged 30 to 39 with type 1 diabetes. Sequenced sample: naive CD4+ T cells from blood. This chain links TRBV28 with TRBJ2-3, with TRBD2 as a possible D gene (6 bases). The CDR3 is CASSSLPAGRTDTQYF. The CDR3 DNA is TGTGCCAGCAGTTCCCTACCAGCGGGTCGCACAGATACGCAGTATTTT.